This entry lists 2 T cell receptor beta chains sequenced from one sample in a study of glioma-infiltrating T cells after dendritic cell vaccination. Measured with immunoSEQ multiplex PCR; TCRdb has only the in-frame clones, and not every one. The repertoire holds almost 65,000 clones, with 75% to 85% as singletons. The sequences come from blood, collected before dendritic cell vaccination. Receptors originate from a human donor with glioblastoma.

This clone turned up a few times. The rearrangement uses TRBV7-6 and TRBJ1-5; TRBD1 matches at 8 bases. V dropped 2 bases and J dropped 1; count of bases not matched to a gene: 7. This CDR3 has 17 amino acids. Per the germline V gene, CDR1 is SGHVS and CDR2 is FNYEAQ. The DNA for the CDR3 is TGTGCCAGCAGCTTATCCGTCGACAGGGGAAGCAATCAGCCCCAGCATTTT. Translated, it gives CASSLSVDRGSNQPQHF.

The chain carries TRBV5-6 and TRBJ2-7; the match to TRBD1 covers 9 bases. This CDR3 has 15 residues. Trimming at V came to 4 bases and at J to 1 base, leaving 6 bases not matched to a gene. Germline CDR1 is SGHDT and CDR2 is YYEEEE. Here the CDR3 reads CASSTMGTGSYEQYF. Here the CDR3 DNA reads TGTGCCAGCAGCACCATGGGGACAGGGTCCTACGAGCAGTACTTC.